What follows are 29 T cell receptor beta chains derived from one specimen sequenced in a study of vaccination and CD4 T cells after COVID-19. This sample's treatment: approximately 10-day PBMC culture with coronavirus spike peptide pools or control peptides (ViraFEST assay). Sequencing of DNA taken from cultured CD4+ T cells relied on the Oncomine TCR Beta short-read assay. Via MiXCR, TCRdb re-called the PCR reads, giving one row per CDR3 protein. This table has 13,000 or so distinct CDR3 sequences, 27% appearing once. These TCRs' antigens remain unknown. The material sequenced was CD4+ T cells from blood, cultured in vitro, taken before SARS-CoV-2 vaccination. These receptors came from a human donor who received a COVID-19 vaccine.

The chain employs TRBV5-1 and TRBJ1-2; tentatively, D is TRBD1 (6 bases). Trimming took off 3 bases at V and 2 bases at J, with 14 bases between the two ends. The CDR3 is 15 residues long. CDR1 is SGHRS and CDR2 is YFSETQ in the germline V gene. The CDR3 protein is CASSSAVGGNYGYTF. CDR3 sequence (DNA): TGCGCCAGCAGCTCGGCGGTGGGGGGCAACTATGGCTACACCTTC.

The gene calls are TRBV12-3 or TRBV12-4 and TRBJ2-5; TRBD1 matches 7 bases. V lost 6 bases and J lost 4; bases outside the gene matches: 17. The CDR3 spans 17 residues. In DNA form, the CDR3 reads TGTGCCAGCAGGGGCTCAGAGGTCAGGGGGTCGGGAGAGACCCAGTACTTC. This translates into CASRGSEVRGSGETQYF.

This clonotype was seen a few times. The CDR3 region is CASSPGQAQGGYTF. Written as DNA, the CDR3 is TGTGCCAGCAGCCCGGGACAGGCACAAGGGGGCTACACCTTC. This chain connects TRBV5-4 to TRBJ1-2; 8 bases align to TRBD1. The CDR3 totals 14 residues. V shed 4 bases and J 8 bases; nucleotides not matched to a gene: 10. Germline assignment: CDR1 SGHNT and CDR2 YYREEE (reference sequence).

CDR3 region: CASSTKPGTSGGPNTGELFF. CDR3 DNA: TGTGCCAGTAGTACAAAACCCGGGACTAGCGGGGGCCCGAACACCGGGGAGCTGTTTTTT. The V and J genes are TRBV19 and TRBJ2-2; 14 nucleotides align to TRBD2. CDR3 length equals 20 residues. J gave up 0 bases and V 4 bases, and 10 bases lay outside the gene matches. In germline, CDR1 is LNHDA, CDR2 SQIVND (reference sequence).

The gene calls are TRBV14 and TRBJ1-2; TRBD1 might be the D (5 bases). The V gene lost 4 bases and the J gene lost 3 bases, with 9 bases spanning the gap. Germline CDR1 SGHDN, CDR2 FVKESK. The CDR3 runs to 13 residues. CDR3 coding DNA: TGTGCCAGCAGCCTCAGGGTTTACTATGGCTACACCTTC. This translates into CASSLRVYYGYTF.

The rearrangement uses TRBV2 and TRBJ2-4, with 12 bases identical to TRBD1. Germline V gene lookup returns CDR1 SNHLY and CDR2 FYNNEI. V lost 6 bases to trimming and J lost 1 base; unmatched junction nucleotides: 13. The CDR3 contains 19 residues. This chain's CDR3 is CASSPPGTGGNSAKNIQYF. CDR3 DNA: TGTGCCAGCAGCCCTCCTGGGACAGGGGGCAATTCGGCCAAAAACATTCAGTACTTC.

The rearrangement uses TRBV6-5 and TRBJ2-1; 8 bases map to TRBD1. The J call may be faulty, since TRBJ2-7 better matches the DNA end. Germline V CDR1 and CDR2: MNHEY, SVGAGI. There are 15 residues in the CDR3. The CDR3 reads CASSYQGANYNEQYF. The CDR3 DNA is TGTGCCAGCAGCTACCAGGGGGCTAACTACAATGAGCAGTACTTC.

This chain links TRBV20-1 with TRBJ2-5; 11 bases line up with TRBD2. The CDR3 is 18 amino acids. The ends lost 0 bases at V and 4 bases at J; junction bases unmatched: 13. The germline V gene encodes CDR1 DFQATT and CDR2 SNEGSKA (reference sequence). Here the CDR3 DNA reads TGCAGTGCTAGAGACGGGCCGGGAAGGCTAGCGGGGGGAGAGACCCAGTACTTC. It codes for CSARDGPGRLAGGETQYF.

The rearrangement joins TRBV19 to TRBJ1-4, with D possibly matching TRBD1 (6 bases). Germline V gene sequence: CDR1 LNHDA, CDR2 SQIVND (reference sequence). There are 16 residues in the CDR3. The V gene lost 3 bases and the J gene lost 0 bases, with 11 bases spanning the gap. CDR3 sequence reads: CASSMDSPPTNEKLFF. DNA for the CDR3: TGTGCCAGTAGTATGGACAGTCCACCAACTAATGAAAAACTGTTTTTT.

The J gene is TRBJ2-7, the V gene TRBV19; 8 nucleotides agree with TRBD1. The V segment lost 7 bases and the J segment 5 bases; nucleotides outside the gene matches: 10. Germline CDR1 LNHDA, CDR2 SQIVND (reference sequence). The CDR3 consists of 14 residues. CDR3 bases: TGTGCCAGTAAACTCGACAGGGGTTACCACGAGCAGTACTTC. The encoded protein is CASKLDRGYHEQYF.

CDR3 sequence reads: CASGRTSRETQYF. As DNA, the CDR3 is TGTGCCAGCGGCCGGACTAGTCGCGAGACCCAGTACTTC. The chain employs TRBV2 and TRBJ2-5; 7 bases align to TRBD2. The junction had 8 bases not matched to a gene; V was cut back by 8 bases and J by 5 bases. CDR1 SNHLY and CDR2 FYNNEI come from the germline V gene. This CDR3 spans 13 amino acids.

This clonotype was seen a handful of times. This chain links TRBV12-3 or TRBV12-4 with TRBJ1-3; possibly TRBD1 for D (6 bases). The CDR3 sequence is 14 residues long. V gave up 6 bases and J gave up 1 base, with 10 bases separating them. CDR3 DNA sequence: TGTGCCAGCAGCAGGGGTTGGTCTGGAAACACCATATATTTT. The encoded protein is CASSRGWSGNTIYF.

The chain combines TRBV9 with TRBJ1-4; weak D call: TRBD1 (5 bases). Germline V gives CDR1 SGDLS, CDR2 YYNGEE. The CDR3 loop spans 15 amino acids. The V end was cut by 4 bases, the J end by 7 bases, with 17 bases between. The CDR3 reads CASSPREGRGEKLFF. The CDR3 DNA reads TGTGCCAGCAGCCCCCGCGAGGGGCGGGGTGAAAAACTGTTTTTT.

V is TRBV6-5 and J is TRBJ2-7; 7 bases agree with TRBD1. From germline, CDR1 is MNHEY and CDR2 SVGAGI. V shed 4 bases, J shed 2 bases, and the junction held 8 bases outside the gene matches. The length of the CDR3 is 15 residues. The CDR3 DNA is TGTGCCAGCAGTTTAGGGACAGCCATAACCTACGAGCAGTACTTC. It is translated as CASSLGTAITYEQYF.

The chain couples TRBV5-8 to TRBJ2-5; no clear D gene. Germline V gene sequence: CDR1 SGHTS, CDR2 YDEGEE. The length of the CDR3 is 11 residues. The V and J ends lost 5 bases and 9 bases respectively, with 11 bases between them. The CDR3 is CASSPVRAQYF. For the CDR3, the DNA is TGTGCCAGCAGTCCTGTACGGGCCCAGTACTTC.

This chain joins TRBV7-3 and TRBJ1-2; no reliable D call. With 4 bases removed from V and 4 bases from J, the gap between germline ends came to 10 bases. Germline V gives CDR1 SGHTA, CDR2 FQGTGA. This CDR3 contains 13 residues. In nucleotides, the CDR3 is TGTGCCAGCAGCTCAGTCCCTTCCTATGGCTACACCTTC. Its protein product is CASSSVPSYGYTF.

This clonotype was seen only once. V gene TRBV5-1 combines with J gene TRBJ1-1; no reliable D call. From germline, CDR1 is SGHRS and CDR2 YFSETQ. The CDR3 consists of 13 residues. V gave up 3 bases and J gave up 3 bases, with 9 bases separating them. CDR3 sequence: CASSWSLHTEAFF. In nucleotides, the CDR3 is TGCGCCAGCAGCTGGTCGCTCCACACTGAAGCTTTCTTT. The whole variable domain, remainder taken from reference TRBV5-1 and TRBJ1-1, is KAGVTQTPRYLIKTRGQQVTLSCSPISGHRSVSWYQQTPGQGLQFLFEYFSETQRNKGNFPGRFSGRQFSNSRSEMNVSTLELGDSALYLCASSWSLHTEAFFGQGTRLTVV.

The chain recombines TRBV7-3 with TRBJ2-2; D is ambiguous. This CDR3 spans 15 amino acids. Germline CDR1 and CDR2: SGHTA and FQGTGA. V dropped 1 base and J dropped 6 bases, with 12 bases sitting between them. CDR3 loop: CASSLKASGPGELFF. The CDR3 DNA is TGTGCCAGCAGCTTAAAAGCTAGTGGGCCCGGGGAGCTGTTTTTT.

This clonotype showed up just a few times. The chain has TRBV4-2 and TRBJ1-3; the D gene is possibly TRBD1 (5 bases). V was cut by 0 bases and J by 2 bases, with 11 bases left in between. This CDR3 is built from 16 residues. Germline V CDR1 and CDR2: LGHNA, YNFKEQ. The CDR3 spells CASSQDLGTAGNTIYF. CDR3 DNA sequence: TGTGCCAGCAGCCAAGATCTTGGGACGGCTGGAAACACCATATATTTT.

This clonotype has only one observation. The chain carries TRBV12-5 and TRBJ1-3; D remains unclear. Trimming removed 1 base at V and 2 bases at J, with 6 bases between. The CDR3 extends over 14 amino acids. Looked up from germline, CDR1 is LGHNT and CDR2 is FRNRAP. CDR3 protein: CASGLERAGNTIYF. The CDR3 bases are TGTGCTAGTGGTTTGGAGAGGGCTGGAAACACCATATATTTT. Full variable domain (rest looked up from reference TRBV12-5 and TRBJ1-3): DARVTQTPRHKVTEMGQEVTMRCQPILGHNTVFWYRQTMMQGLELLAYFRNRAPLDDSGMPKDRFSAEMPDATLATLKIQPSEPRDSAVYFCASGLERAGNTIYFGEGSWLTVV.

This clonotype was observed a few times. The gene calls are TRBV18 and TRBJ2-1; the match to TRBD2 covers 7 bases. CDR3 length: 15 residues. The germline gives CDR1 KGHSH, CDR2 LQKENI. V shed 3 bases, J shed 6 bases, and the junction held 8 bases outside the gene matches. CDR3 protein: CASSPLRGEGNEQFF. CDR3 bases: TGTGCCAGCTCACCCCTCCGGGGGGAAGGCAATGAGCAGTTCTTC.

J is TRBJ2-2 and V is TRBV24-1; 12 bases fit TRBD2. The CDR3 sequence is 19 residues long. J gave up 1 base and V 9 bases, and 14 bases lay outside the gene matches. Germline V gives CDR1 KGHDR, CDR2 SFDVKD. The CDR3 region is CATSPGTSGRAVNTGELFF. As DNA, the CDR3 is TGTGCCACCTCCCCAGGGACTAGCGGGCGGGCAGTGAACACCGGGGAGCTGTTTTTT.

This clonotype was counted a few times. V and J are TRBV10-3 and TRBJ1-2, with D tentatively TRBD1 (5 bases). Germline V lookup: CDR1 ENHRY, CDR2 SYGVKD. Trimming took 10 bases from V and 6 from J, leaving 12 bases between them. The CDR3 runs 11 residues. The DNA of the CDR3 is TGTGCCAACCAGGGTTCCCATGGCTACACCTTC. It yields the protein CANQGSHGYTF.

The CDR3 region has the DNA TGTGCCAGTCGGGCTGAAAAACTGTTTTTT. Encoded protein: CASRAEKLFF. The V gene is TRBV19, the J gene TRBJ1-4; D gene uncertain. The CDR3 is 10 residues long. Germline assignment: CDR1 LNHDA and CDR2 SQIVND (reference sequence). The V gene lost 8 bases and the J gene lost 7 bases, with 5 bases spanning the gap.

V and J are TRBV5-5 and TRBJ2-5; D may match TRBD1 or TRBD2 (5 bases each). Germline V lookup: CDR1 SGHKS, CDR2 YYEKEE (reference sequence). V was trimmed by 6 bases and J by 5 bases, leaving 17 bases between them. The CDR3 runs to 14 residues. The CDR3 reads CASMRRGPGETQYF. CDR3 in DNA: TGTGCCAGCATGCGACGGGGCCCTGGGGAGACCCAGTACTTC.

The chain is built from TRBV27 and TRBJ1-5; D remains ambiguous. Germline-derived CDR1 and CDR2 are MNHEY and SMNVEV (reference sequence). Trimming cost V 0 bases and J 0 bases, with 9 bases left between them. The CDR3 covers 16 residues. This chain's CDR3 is CASSLSYTHSNQPQHF. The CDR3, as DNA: TGTGCCAGCAGTTTATCGTACACTCATAGCAATCAGCCCCAGCATTTT.

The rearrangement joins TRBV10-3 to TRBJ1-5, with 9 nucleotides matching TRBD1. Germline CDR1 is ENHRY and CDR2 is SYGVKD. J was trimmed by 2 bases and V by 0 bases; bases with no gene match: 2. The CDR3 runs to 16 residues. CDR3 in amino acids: CAISESTGGGNQPQHF. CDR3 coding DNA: TGTGCCATCAGTGAGTCAACAGGGGGCGGCAATCAGCCCCAGCATTTT.

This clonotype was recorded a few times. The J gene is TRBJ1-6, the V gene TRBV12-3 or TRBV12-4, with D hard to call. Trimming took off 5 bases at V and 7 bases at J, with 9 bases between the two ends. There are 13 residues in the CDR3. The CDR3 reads CASSRSGNSPLHF. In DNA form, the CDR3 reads TGTGCCAGCAGTAGGTCCGGGAATTCACCCCTCCACTTT.

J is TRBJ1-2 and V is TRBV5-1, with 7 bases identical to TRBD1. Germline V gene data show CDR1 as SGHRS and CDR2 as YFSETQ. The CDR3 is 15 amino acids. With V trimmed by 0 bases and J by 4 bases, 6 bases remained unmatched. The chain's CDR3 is CASSLGQGDTYGYTF. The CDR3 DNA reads TGCGCCAGCAGCTTGGGACAGGGAGACACCTATGGCTACACCTTC.